These T cell receptor beta chains were read from a single sample in a study of blood T cell repertoires in COVID-19. Assay: immunoSEQ multiplex PCR; the TCRdb copy retains only in-frame clones and omits some. In the table there are about 80,000 clones, over 80% of which are singletons. The material sequenced was peripheral blood. The source is a human donor in a cohort sampled during active COVID-19. Both conserved end residues are part of each CDR3. A D gene is named only where the DNA matches it firmly. Expanded clones are given a class, and other clones once, few, many or no size at all.

v_call	j_call	clone_size	d_call	cdr3_nt	cdr3_aa
TRBV28	TRBJ2-1	few	TRBD2	TGTGCCAGCAGCCCCTCGGGACTAGCAAAAAATGAGCAGTTCTTC	CASSPSGLAKNEQFF
TRBV27	TRBJ2-5	-	TRBD2	TGTGCCAGCAGTTCTAGCGGGAGCCGAGGGGAGACCCAGTACTTC	CASSSSGSRGETQYF
TRBV23-1	TRBJ2-6	-	-	TGCGCCAGCAGTCGACCGACAACCAGTGGTGTCCTGACTTTC	CASSRPTTSGVLTF
TRBV4-1	TRBJ1-3	-	TRBD1	TGCGCCAGCAGCCCGAGGCAGGGGGAACCTCACTCTGGAAACACCATATATTTT	CASSPRQGEPHSGNTIYF
TRBV28	TRBJ2-7	-	TRBD1	TGTGCCAGCAGTAGGGGGACAGTTTCCTACGAGCAGTACTTC	CASSRGTVSYEQYF
TRBV9	TRBJ2-7	-	-	TGTGCCAGCAGCACCCAGGCGTTGGGCTACGAGCAGTACTTC	CASSTQALGYEQYF
TRBV5-4	TRBJ1-2	-	TRBD1	TGTGCCAGCAGCGAGGCCAGGGGGAACTATGGCTACACCTTC	CASSEARGNYGYTF
TRBV7-2	TRBJ2-2	-	TRBD2	TGTGCCAGCAGCTCCGGACTAGCGGGGACCGGGGAGCTGTTTTTT	CASSSGLAGTGELFF
TRBV9	TRBJ1-2	-	-	TGTGCCAGCAGCGTAGCGTGGGGAGGTCCTGGTGATGGCTACACCTTC	CASSVAWGGPGDGYTF
TRBV9	TRBJ2-3	-	TRBD2	TGTGCCAGCAGCGTAGGACTAGCGGGAGCTAGTACGCAGTATTTT	CASSVGLAGASTQYF
TRBV7-8	TRBJ1-1	-	TRBD1	TGTGCCAGCAGCTGGGGGACAGGGAACACTGAAGCTTTCTTT	CASSWGTGNTEAFF
TRBV5-6	TRBJ1-3	-	TRBD1	TGTGCCAGCAGCTTAACAGGGGCTGGAAACACCATATATTTT	CASSLTGAGNTIYF
TRBV7-3	TRBJ2-5	-	-	TGTGCCAGCAGCCCATTCGGGGGTCCTTCAGAGACCCAGTACTTC	CASSPFGGPSETQYF
TRBV18	TRBJ2-3	-	TRBD2	TGTGCCAGCTCACCAGGGGCTAGCGGCTATACGCAGTATTTT	CASSPGASGYTQYF
TRBV24-1	TRBJ1-2	-	-	TGTGCCACCAGTGAGGCTTCCTATGGCTACACCTTC	CATSEASYGYTF
TRBV3-1/TRBV3-2	TRBJ2-3	-	TRBD2	TGTGCCAGCAGCCAAGGATCTAGCGGGGCGAAGGATACGCAGTATTTT	CASSQGSSGAKDTQYF
TRBV18	TRBJ2-1	-	TRBD2	TGTGCCAGCTCACCTCTCCGACTAGCTGGGAATGAGCAGTTCTTC	CASSPLRLAGNEQFF
TRBV28	TRBJ1-1	-	-	TGTGCCAGCCCCAAAGGAACAGGGATAGAGGCTGAAGCTTTCTTT	CASPKGTGIEAEAFF
TRBV14	TRBJ2-5	-	-	TGTGCCAGCAGCCAAGAGGGACTTAGAGGGACCCAGTACTTC	CASSQEGLRGTQYF
TRBV7-9	TRBJ2-3	-	TRBD2	TGTGCCAGCAGCTTAGGAAGACGACTAGCGCACACAGATACGCAGTATTTT	CASSLGRRLAHTDTQYF
TRBV6-4	TRBJ2-7	-	-	TGTGCCAGCAGTAGGGCTAGCTCCTCCTACGAGCAGTACTTC	CASSRASSSYEQYF
TRBV30	TRBJ1-4	-	TRBD1	TGTGCCTGGAGTGTCGCGCAGGGGGGAGAAAAACTGTTTTTT	CAWSVAQGGEKLFF
TRBV28	TRBJ2-1	-	-	TGTGCCAGCAGTTTATGGACGGCAGGGGATAACAATGAGCAGTTCTTC	CASSLWTAGDNNEQFF
TRBV28	TRBJ1-1	once	-	TGTGCCAGCAGTTTGAGGCGGCAAGCTTTCTTT	CASSLRRQAFF
TRBV5-6	TRBJ2-2	-	TRBD1	TGTGCCAGCAGCTCGTCCGGGACAGGCGATCCCTCCGGGGAGCTGTTTTTT	CASSSSGTGDPSGELFF
TRBV5-6	TRBJ2-7	-	TRBD2	TGTGCCAGCAGCTTGAGGTTGGCGGGAGACGGACCTAGCGAGCAGTACTTC	CASSLRLAGDGPSEQYF
TRBV7-2	TRBJ2-4	-	-	TGTGCCAGCAGCTCCATGCCCGGGGGAGACATTCAGTACTTC	CASSSMPGGDIQYF
TRBV4-1	TRBJ2-1	-	-	TGCGCCAGCAGCCAAGGCAGGGTTAATGAGCAGTTCTTC	CASSQGRVNEQFF
TRBV9	TRBJ2-3	-	-	TGTGCCAGCAGCGTAGAAACTAGCACAGATACGCAGTATTTT	CASSVETSTDTQYF
TRBV11-3	TRBJ2-7	-	TRBD2	TGTGCCAGCAGCTTAACTAGCGGAAATCCCTACGAGCAGTACTTC	CASSLTSGNPYEQYF
TRBV3-1/TRBV3-2	TRBJ2-1	few	-	TGTGCCAGCAGCCACACTAACGGGGCCTACAATGAGCAGTTCTTC	CASSHTNGAYNEQFF
TRBV27	TRBJ2-1	-	TRBD2	TGTGCCAGCACCGAGGGACTAGCGGGAGTACATGAGCAGTTCTTC	CASTEGLAGVHEQFF
TRBV2	TRBJ2-1	few	-	TGTGCCAGCAGTCAGGATTTAAGCAATGAGCAGTTCTTC	CASSQDLSNEQFF
TRBV7-8	TRBJ1-2	-	TRBD1	TGTGCCAGCAGCTTAAGATCGGCAGGGGGGTCCTATGGCTACACCTTC	CASSLRSAGGSYGYTF
TRBV19	TRBJ1-2	-	-	TGTGCCAGTTGCTTTTGGTACAGGGAATCGAGTGGCTACACCTTC	CASCFWYRESSGYTF
TRBV2	TRBJ2-2	-	TRBD2	TGTGCCAGCAGTGGGAGCGGGGGGACCGGGGAGCTGTTTTTT	CASSGSGGTGELFF
TRBV6-1	TRBJ2-3	-	-	TGTGCCAGCAGTGAACCCGCGAATACGCAGTATTTT	CASSEPANTQYF
TRBV4-1	TRBJ1-3	-	TRBD1	TGCGCCAGCAGCCGCCCTGGACAGGGGGCTGGAAACACCATATATTTT	CASSRPGQGAGNTIYF
TRBV2	TRBJ2-2	-	-	TGTGCCAGCTGGGGGACACAGAACACCGGGGAGCTGTTTTTT	CASWGTQNTGELFF
TRBV7-9	TRBJ1-6	-	-	TGTGCCAGCAGCTCCCCCGTCTCACCCCTCCACTTT	CASSSPVSPLHF
TRBV6-4	TRBJ2-3	once	TRBD2	TGTGCCAGCAGTGACAATGAAGGGGAGGGACCCGAGTATTTT	CASSDNEGEGPEYF
TRBV29-1	TRBJ1-3	few	-	TGCAGCGTTCGCACAGGGAGATCCGGAAACACCATATATTTT	CSVRTGRSGNTIYF
TRBV7-8	TRBJ1-5	-	-	TGTGCCAGCAGCTTCCAGAGCAATCAGCCCCAGCATTTT	CASSFQSNQPQHF
TRBV7-2	TRBJ2-1	-	TRBD2	TGTGCCAGCAGCCCTGCCCAGCTAGCGGCTTTGACGGGGCAGTTCTTC	CASSPAQLAALTGQFF
TRBV5-1	TRBJ2-5	-	-	TGCGCCAGCTCCCTCCAGGAGACCCAGTACTTC	CASSLQETQYF
TRBV5-1	TRBJ1-1	-	TRBD1	TGCGCCAGCAGCCGCCGGACAGGGGAGAACACTGAAGCTTTCTTT	CASSRRTGENTEAFF
TRBV4-1	TRBJ1-1	-	-	TGCGCCAGCAGCTCCGGGGAGTTCGCTGAAGCTTTCTTT	CASSSGEFAEAFF
TRBV6-1	TRBJ1-3	-	TRBD1	TGTGCCAGCAGTGAACTAGGTAGCCGGGACAGGGCTAGAAACACCATATATTTT	CASSELGSRDRARNTIYF
TRBV5-4	TRBJ1-6	-	TRBD1	TGTGCCAGCAGCTTGGCCGGCACAGGGGGCTATTCACCCCTCCACTTT	CASSLAGTGGYSPLHF
TRBV2	TRBJ2-2	few	TRBD1	TGTGCCAGCAGCCCGGGACAGGGGGCCACCGGGGAGCTGTTTTTT	CASSPGQGATGELFF
TRBV7-9	TRBJ2-4	-	TRBD1	TGTGCCAGCAGCTTAGGTGACAGGGCCCTTAGGCAAAACATTCAGTACTTC	CASSLGDRALRQNIQYF
TRBV15	TRBJ2-7	few	TRBD1	TGTGCCACCAGCAGGGAAAGGACAGGGGGCTACGAGCAGTACTTC	CATSRERTGGYEQYF
TRBV10-3	TRBJ2-5	-	TRBD2	TGTGCCAGCCACTCGACTAGCGTCGGGGAAACCCAGTACTTC	CASHSTSVGETQYF
TRBV18	TRBJ2-1	-	-	TGTGCCAGCTCACTCTGGACAGACAATGAGCAGTTCTTC	CASSLWTDNEQFF
TRBV10-3	TRBJ1-5	-	-	TGTGCCATCAGTGAGGGTTATAGTCAGCCCCAGCATTTT	CAISEGYSQPQHF
TRBV5-1	TRBJ1-1	-	-	TGCGCCAGCAGCACCCGGACAGCGAACACTGAAGCTTTCTTT	CASSTRTANTEAFF
TRBV7-3	TRBJ2-2	-	-	TGTGCCAGCAGCCCTAAACAGGGCTTGGACACCGGGGAGCTGTTTTTT	CASSPKQGLDTGELFF